This is a list of T cell receptor beta chains from one sample in a study of T cells in Graves' hyperthyroidism and ophthalmopathy. TCRdb reprocessed the multiplex PCR reads with MiXCR, giving one entry per CDR3 protein. The sample lists 300,000 to 400,000 distinct CDR3 sequences, 18% seen once, with roughly 49% in the top ten. The source material was blood. All receptors derive from a woman aged 50 to 60 with Graves' hyperthyroidism. CDR3s include the opening cysteine and the closing phenylalanine or tryptophan. Fields, in order: clone size, J gene, V gene, D gene, CDR3 DNA, CDR3 protein. D genes are given only for firm matches. Not every row has a clone size; where given, it reads once, few, many or a size class.

>few|TRBJ2-5|TRBV20-1|NA
TGCAGTGCTAGTTCAGGCACTACCTTGTACCAAGAGACCCAGTACTTC
CSASSGTTLYQETQYF
>few|TRBJ2-5|TRBV6-2/TRBV6-3|NA
TGTGCCAGCAGTTATCACTATTTACCGACAGCGAATCAAGAGACCCAGTACTTC
CASSYHYLPTANQETQYF
>few|TRBJ1-2|TRBV30|NA
TGTGCCTCAACGACGGGTTCTTCGGCGGCAGACTACACCTTC
CASTTGSSAADYTF
>NA|TRBJ1-5|TRBV20-1|TRBD1
TGCAGTGCTAGAGACTCCCTGACAGGGCCAAATCAGCCCCAGCATTTT
CSARDSLTGPNQPQHF
>NA|TRBJ1-4|TRBV2|NA
TGTGCCAGCGCCGTGGGGTTTAATGAAAAACTGTTTTTT
CASAVGFNEKLFF
>NA|TRBJ1-4|TRBV4-1|TRBD1
TGCGCCAACTCACTCAATCACAGGGGGCAGGGTGAAAAACTGTTTTTT
CANSLNHRGQGEKLFF
>few|TRBJ2-1|TRBV20-1|TRBD2
TGCAGTGCTGGTTCCGGGACTAGCGGGGCCATTGAGCAGTTCTTC
CSAGSGTSGAIEQFF
>NA|TRBJ2-5|TRBV7-2|NA
TGTGCCAGCAGTATACGGAACGGCCAAGAGACCCAGTACTTC
CASSIRNGQETQYF
>NA|TRBJ1-6|TRBV27|NA
TGTGCCAGCAGTTTAGGCAGAGGTTATTCACCCCTCCACTTT
CASSLGRGYSPLHF
>many|TRBJ2-2|TRBV11-1|NA
TGTGCCAGCAGCTTAGCAGAGATCAACACCGGGGAGCTGTTTTTT
CASSLAEINTGELFF
>many|TRBJ2-1|TRBV18|TRBD2
TGTGCCAGCTCACCACCGGGACTAGTAGGCGATGAGCAGTTCTTC
CASSPPGLVGDEQFF
>NA|TRBJ2-3|TRBV9|NA
TGTGCCAGCAGCGTAGCTCCCCAGAGCACAGATACGCAGTATTTT
CASSVAPQSTDTQYF
>many|TRBJ2-2|TRBV2|NA
TGTGCCAGCAGTGAACTGGGGGGCGGGGAGCTGTTTTTT
CASSELGGGELFF
>NA|TRBJ2-1|TRBV19|NA
TGTGCCAGTAGTATGACTGGTAGGGCGGATTTATACAATGAGCAGTTCTTC
CASSMTGRADLYNEQFF
>NA|TRBJ2-3|TRBV3-1|TRBD2
TGTGCCAGCAGCCAAGGTACTAGCGGGGGAACAGATACGCAGTATTTT
CASSQGTSGGTDTQYF
>many|TRBJ2-3|TRBV7-3|NA
TGTGCCAGCAGCTTAGGTTCGGGGACCGATACGCAGTATTTT
CASSLGSGTDTQYF
>many|TRBJ2-3|TRBV20-1|TRBD2
TGCAGTGCTAGATCAGGACTAGCAGGGGATACGCAGTATTTT
CSARSGLAGDTQYF
>NA|TRBJ1-1|TRBV10-1|NA
TGCGCCAGCAGTGAGTCTTTGGTTAACACTGAAGCTTTCTTT
CASSESLVNTEAFF
>many|TRBJ2-1|TRBV15|NA
TGTGCCACCAGCAGAGACCTAGCTTCCTACAATGAGCAGTTCTTC
CATSRDLASYNEQFF
>NA|TRBJ2-3|TRBV28|TRBD2
TGTGCCAGCAGTTTGGCCACCCTAGCGGGGGCTAGCACAGATACGCAGTATTTT
CASSLATLAGASTDTQYF
>NA|TRBJ1-2|TRBV10-1|NA
TGCGCCAGCAGTCCCCCCGAGCAGGGTGGCTACACCTTC
CASSPPEQGGYTF
>few|TRBJ1-5|TRBV20-1|NA
TGCAGTGCTACGGGGGGGGTAGGTCAGCCCCAGCATTTT
CSATGGVGQPQHF
>many|TRBJ2-5|TRBV30|NA
TGTGCCTGGAGTGGGGGGGCAGGAGAGACCCAGTACTTC
CAWSGGAGETQYF
>NA|TRBJ2-1|TRBV5-8|NA
TGTGCCAGCAGCTTGGTTGACGAACCCTCCTACAATGAGCAGTTCTTC
CASSLVDEPSYNEQFF
>many|TRBJ1-2|TRBV27|TRBD1
TGTGCCAGCAGGACAGGGGATGGCTACACCTTC
CASRTGDGYTF
>few|TRBJ2-3|TRBV6-1|TRBD2
TGTGCCAGCAGCGAAGCGGGGCAGACAGATACGCAGTATTTT
CASSEAGQTDTQYF
>few|TRBJ1-5|TRBV6-1|TRBD1
TGTGCCAGCAGCTGGGACAGCAACAATCAGCCCCAGCATTTT
CASSWDSNNQPQHF
>many|TRBJ1-1|TRBV5-1|TRBD1
TGCGCCAGCAGCTTAGCTACAGGGGGCACTGAAGCTTTCTTT
CASSLATGGTEAFF
>NA|TRBJ2-6|TRBV6-5|NA
TGTGCCAGCAGTTATCGCGACAAACCCTCTGGGGCCAACGTCCTGACTTTC
CASSYRDKPSGANVLTF
>many|TRBJ1-6|TRBV2|TRBD1
TGTGCCAGCAGTGAAAGGGACAGCTCCTATAATTCACCCCTCCACTTT
CASSERDSSYNSPLHF
>NA|TRBJ1-3|TRBV30|NA
TGTGCCTGGAGTGTAGGCAGGATGCGGGGAGCTGGAAACACCATATATTTT
CAWSVGRMRGAGNTIYF
>NA|TRBJ2-2|TRBV12-3/TRBV12-4|TRBD2
TGTGCCAGCAGCTCAACTAGCGGGGGAAACACCGGGGAGCTGTTTTTT
CASSSTSGGNTGELFF
>few|TRBJ1-1|TRBV19|TRBD1
TGTGCCAGTAGTCCTCGGACAGGTGTAGTTTACGGAGGCGCCACTGAAGCTTTCTTT
CASSPRTGVVYGGATEAFF
>NA|TRBJ2-7|TRBV3-1|TRBD2
TGTGCCAGCAGCCCAAATCTAGCGGGAGCCACCTACGAGCAGTACTTC
CASSPNLAGATYEQYF
>few|TRBJ1-5|TRBV4-3|NA
TGCGCCAGCAGCCAAGACATAGGACATAGCAATCAGCCCCAGCATTTT
CASSQDIGHSNQPQHF
>NA|TRBJ1-1|TRBV19|NA
TGTGCCAGTAGTATAGGGTCCATGAACACTGAAGCTTTCTTT
CASSIGSMNTEAFF
>NA|TRBJ2-7|TRBV12-3/TRBV12-4|NA
TGTGCCAGCAGTTTAGCAGGTAGGGGTTCGAGGAGCGAGCAGTACTTC
CASSLAGRGSRSEQYF
>NA|TRBJ2-2|TRBV3-1|TRBD2
TGTGCCAGCAGCGACGGGGGGATCGGGGAGCTGTTTTTT
CASSDGGIGELFF
>many|TRBJ2-7|TRBV12-3/TRBV12-4|NA
TGTGCCAGCAGGGACAGCGCCAGTGGGTCCGAGCAGTACTTC
CASRDSASGSEQYF
>many|TRBJ1-1|TRBV29-1|NA
TGCAGCGGAGGAGGGGGTAACACTGAAGCTTTCTTT
CSGGGGNTEAFF
>few|TRBJ2-5|TRBV5-6|NA
TGTGCCAGCAGCTTGGCCTTGGAGGGTCGCCAAGAGACCCAGTACTTC
CASSLALEGRQETQYF
>few|TRBJ1-2|TRBV11-2|NA
TGTGCCAGCAGCTTAGCGGGGGCGTTAGATGGCTACACCTTC
CASSLAGALDGYTF
>few|TRBJ1-5|TRBV6-1|NA
TGTGCCAGCAGTGGGGATTATAGCAATCAGCCCCAGCATTTT
CASSGDYSNQPQHF
>NA|TRBJ2-6|TRBV3-1|NA
TGTGCCAGCAGCGAGACATCCGGGGCCAACGTCCTGACTTTC
CASSETSGANVLTF
>NA|TRBJ2-7|TRBV29-1|TRBD1
TGCAGCGTTATTGACAGGGGTAAGGCCTACGAGCAGTACTTC
CSVIDRGKAYEQYF